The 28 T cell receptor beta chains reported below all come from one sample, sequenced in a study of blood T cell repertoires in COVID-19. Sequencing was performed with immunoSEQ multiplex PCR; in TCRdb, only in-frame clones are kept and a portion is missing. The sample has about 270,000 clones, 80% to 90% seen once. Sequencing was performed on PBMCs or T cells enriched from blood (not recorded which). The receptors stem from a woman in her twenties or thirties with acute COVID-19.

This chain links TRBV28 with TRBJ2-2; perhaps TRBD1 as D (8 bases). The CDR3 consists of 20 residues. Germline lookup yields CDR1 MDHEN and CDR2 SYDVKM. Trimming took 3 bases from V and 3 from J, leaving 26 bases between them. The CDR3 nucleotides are TGTGCCAGCAGTTTCTTCTCTATTTCCCGGACAGGGAGGGACACCGGGGAGCTGTTTTTT. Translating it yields CASSFFSISRTGRDTGELFF.

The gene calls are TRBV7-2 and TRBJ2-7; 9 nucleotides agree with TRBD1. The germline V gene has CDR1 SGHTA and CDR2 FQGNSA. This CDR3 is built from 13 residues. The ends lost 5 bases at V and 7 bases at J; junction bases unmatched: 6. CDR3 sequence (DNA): TGTGCCAGCAGCGCCGGACAGGGGCGTGAGCAGTACTTC. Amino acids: CASSAGQGREQYF.

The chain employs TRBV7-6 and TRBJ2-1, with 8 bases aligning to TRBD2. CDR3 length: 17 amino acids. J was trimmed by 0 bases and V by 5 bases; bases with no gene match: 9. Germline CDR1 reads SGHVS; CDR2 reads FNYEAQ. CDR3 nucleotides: TGTGCCAGCAGCCCGGGAGGGACTCAGAGCTCCTACAATGAGCAGTTCTTC. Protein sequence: CASSPGGTQSSYNEQFF.

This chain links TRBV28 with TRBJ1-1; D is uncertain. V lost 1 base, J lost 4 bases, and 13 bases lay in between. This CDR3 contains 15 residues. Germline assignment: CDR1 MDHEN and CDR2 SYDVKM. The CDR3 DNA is TGTGCCAGCAGTTTATTCGGGGTAAGAAGCACTGAAGCTTTCTTT. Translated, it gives CASSLFGVRSTEAFF.

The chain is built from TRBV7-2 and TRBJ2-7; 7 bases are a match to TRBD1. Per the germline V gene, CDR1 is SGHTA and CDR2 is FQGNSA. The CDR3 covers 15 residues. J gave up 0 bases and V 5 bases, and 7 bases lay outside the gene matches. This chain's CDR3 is CASSPKTGNSYEQYF. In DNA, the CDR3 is TGTGCCAGCAGCCCAAAGACAGGGAACTCCTACGAGCAGTACTTC.

The CDR3 spells CASSFGEGPGQQYF. CDR3 nucleotides: TGCGCCAGCAGCTTTGGGGAGGGACCGGGACAGCAGTACTTC. The V gene is TRBV5-1, the J gene TRBJ2-7, with 7 positions matching TRBD2. CDR3 size: 14 residues. CDR1 is SGHRS and CDR2 is YFSETQ in the germline V gene. V lost 2 bases, J lost 8 bases, and 10 bases stayed unmatched.

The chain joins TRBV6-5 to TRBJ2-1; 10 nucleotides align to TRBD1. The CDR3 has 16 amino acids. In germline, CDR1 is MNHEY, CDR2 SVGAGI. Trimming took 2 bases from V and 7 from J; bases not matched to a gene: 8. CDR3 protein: CASSYRGQGTLNEQFF. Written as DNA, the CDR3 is TGTGCCAGCAGTTACCGGGGACAGGGGACACTAAATGAGCAGTTCTTC.

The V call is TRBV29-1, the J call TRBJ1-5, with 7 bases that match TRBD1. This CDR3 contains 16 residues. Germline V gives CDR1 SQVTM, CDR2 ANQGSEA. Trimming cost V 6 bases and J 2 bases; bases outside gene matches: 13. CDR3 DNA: TGCAGCGTCTCAATCGGAGGGGGCTGGGGCAATCAGCCCCAGCATTTT. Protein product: CSVSIGGGWGNQPQHF.

CDR3 DNA sequence: TGCGCCAGCAGCCCGGGACTAGCGGTTTCCTACGAGCAGTACTTC. Translated: CASSPGLAVSYEQYF. This chain uses TRBV5-1 with TRBJ2-7; TRBD2 matches 11 bases. V was clipped by 4 bases and J by 1 base; unmatched bases: 4. The CDR3 is 15 residues long. Germline V CDR1 and CDR2: SGHRS, YFSETQ. Looking up the rest from reference TRBV5-1 and TRBJ2-7 gives the full variable domain: KAGVTQTPRYLIKTRGQQVTLSCSPISGHRSVSWYQQTPGQGLQFLFEYFSETQRNKGNFPGRFSGRQFSNSRSEMNVSTLELGDSALYLCASSPGLAVSYEQYFGPGTRLTVT.

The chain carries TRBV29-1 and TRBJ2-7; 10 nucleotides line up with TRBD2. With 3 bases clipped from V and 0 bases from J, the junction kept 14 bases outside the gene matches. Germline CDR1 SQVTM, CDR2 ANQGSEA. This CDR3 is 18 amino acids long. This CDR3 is CSVESPSTSGMSSYEQYF. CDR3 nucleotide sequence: TGCAGCGTTGAGTCCCCATCAACTAGCGGGATGAGCTCCTACGAGCAGTACTTC.

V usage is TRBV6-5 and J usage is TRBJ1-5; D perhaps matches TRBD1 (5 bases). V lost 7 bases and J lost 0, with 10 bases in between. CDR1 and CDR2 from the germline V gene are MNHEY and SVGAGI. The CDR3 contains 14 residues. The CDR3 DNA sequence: TGTGCCAGCAAACTCGACAGTAGCAATCAGCCCCAGCATTTT. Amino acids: CASKLDSSNQPQHF.

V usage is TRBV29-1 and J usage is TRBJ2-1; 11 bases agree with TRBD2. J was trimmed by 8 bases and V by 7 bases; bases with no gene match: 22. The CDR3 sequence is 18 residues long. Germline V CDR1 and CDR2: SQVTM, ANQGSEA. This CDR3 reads CSAFLLAGEPSFGDEQFF. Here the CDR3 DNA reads TGCAGCGCCTTTTTACTAGCGGGAGAGCCCTCCTTTGGGGATGAGCAGTTCTTC.

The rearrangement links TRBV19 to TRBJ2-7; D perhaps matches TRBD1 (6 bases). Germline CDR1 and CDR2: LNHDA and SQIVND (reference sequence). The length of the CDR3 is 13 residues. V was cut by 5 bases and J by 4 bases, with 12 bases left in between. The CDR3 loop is CASSASTGYEQYF. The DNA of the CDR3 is TGTGCCAGTAGTGCCAGTACAGGGTACGAGCAGTACTTC.

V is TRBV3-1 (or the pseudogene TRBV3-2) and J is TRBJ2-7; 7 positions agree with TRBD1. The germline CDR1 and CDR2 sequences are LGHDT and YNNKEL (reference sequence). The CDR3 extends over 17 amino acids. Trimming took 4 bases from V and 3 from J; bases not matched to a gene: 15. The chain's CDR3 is CASSLRHTGVGSYEQYF. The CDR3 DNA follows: TGTGCCAGCAGCCTTAGACATACAGGGGTGGGGAGCTACGAGCAGTACTTC.

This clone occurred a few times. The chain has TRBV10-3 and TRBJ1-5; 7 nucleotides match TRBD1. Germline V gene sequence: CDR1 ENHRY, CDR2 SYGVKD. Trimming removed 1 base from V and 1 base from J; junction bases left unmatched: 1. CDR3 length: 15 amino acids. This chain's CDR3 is CAISELQGSNQPQHF. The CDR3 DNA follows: TGTGCCATCAGTGAGTTACAGGGGAGCAATCAGCCCCAGCATTTT.

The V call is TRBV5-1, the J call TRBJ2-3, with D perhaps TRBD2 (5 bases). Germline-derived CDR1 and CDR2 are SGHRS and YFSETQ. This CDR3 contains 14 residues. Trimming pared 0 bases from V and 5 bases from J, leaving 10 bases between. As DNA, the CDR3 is TGCGCCAGCAGCTTGGGGACGGCGGGAGATACGCAGTATTTT. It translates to CASSLGTAGDTQYF.

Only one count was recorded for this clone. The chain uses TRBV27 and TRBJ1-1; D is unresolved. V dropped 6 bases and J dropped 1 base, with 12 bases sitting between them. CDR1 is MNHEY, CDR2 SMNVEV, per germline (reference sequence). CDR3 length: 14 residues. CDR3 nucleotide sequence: TGTGCCAGCAGCTATGAGGCGGGGAACACTGAAGCTTTCTTT. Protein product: CASSYEAGNTEAFF.

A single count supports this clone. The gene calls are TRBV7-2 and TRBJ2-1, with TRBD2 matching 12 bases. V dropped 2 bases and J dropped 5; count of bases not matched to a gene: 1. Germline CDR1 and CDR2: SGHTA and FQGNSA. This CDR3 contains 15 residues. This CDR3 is CASSLWTSGNNEQFF. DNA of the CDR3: TGTGCCAGCAGCTTATGGACTAGCGGGAACAATGAGCAGTTCTTC.

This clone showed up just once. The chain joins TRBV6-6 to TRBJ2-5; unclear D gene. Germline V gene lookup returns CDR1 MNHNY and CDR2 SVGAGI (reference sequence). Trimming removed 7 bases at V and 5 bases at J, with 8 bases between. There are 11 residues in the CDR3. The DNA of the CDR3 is TGTGCCAGCAAGGAGAGGGAGACCCAGTACTTC. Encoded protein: CASKERETQYF.

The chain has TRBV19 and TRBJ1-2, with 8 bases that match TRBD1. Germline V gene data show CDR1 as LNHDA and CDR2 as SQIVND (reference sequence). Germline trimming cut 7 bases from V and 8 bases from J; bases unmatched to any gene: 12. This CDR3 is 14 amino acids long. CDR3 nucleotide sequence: TGTGCCAGTACGAAACCCCAGGGGGCGCGGGGCTACACCTTC. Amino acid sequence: CASTKPQGARGYTF.

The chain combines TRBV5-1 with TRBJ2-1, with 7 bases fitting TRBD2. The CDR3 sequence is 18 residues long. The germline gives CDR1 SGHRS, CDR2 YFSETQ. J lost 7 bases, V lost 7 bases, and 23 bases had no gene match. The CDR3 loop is CASSPDRRESIFLNEQFF. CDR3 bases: TGCGCCAGCTCCCCCGATCGGCGGGAGTCTATCTTTCTGAATGAGCAGTTCTTC.

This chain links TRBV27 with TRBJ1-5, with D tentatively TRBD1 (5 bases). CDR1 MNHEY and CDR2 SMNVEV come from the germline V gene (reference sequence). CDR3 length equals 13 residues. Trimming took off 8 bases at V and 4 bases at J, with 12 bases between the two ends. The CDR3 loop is CASRGGANQPQHF. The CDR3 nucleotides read TGTGCCAGCCGGGGCGGGGCTAATCAGCCCCAGCATTTT.

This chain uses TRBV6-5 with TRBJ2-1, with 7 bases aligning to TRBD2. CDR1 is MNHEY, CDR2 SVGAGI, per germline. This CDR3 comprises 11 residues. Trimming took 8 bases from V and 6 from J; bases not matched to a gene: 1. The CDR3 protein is CASGRANEQFF. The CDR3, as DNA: TGTGCCAGCGGGAGGGCCAATGAGCAGTTCTTC.

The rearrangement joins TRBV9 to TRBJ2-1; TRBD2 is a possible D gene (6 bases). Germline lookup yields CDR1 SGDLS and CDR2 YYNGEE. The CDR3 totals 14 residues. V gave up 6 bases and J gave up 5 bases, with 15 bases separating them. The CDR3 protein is CASTPRETNNEQFF. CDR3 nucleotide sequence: TGTGCCAGCACCCCCCGGGAGACCAACAATGAGCAGTTCTTC.

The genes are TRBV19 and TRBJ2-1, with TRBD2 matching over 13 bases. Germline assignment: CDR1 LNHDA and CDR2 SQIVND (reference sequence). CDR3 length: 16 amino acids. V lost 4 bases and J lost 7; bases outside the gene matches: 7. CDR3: CASSTGLAGVWNEQFF. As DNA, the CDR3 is TGTGCCAGTAGTACAGGACTAGCGGGAGTTTGGAATGAGCAGTTCTTC.

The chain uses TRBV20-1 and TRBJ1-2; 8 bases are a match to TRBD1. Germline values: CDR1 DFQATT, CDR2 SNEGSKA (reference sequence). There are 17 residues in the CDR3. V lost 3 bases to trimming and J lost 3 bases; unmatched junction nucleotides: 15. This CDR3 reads CSASAWAGGAKDYGYTF. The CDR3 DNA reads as TGCAGTGCTAGTGCCTGGGCAGGGGGCGCGAAGGACTATGGCTACACCTTC.

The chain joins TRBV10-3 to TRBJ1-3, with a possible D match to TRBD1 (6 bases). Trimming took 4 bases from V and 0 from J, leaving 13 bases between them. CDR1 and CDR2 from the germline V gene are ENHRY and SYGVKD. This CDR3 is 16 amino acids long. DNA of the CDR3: TGTGCCATCAGTGCCGATAGCAGGGGCTCTGGAAACACCATATATTTT. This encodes CAISADSRGSGNTIYF.

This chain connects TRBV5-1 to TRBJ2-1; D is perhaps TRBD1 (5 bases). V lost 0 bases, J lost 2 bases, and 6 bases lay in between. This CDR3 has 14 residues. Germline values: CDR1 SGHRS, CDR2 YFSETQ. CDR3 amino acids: CASSLGQTYNEQFF. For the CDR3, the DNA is TGCGCCAGCAGCTTGGGACAGACCTACAATGAGCAGTTCTTC.